A single sample gave rise to the 32 T cell receptor beta chains below, sequenced in a study of blood T cells in healthy people across ages. Together with a sample-barcoded 5' primer, a J-beta primer mix was included in a second PCR lasting about 7 to 12 cycles. TCRdb passed the 5' RACE reads through MiXCR, listing each CDR3 protein once. The data show around 1,700,000 distinct CDR3 sequences, approximately 30% seen once. The specimen sequenced was blood. These TCRs come from a woman aged 30 to 39 in good health.

A few counts support this clonotype. J is TRBJ2-3 and V is TRBV7-9; the D gene is possibly TRBD2 (7 bases). The CDR3 has 18 residues. V lost 4 bases and J 2 bases, leaving 22 bases between the germline ends. Germline V gene lookup returns CDR1 SEHNR and CDR2 FQNEAQ (reference sequence). This chain's CDR3 is CASSSPRGAGLYTDTQYF. The CDR3 DNA follows: TGTGCCAGCAGCTCCCCCCGGGGGGCGGGACTTTACACAGATACGCAGTATTTT.

This clonotype has only a few counts. This chain joins TRBV6-1 and TRBJ2-4; 11 bases map to TRBD2. The trim removed 3 bases at V and 8 bases at J, leaving 12 bases unmatched. Germline CDR1 MNHNS, CDR2 SASEGT. The CDR3 covers 17 residues. CDR3 DNA: TGTGCCAGCAGTGACGCCTTAGCGGGAGGGGTTACGGACATTCAGTACTTC. It is translated as CASSDALAGGVTDIQYF.

V gene TRBV20-1 combines with J gene TRBJ1-6, with D perhaps matching TRBD1 (6 bases). From germline, CDR1 is DFQATT and CDR2 SNEGSKA (reference sequence). The CDR3 spans 16 residues. V dropped 2 bases and J dropped 4 bases, with 15 bases sitting between them. In DNA, the CDR3 is TGCAGTGCTAGAATGACAGGCCAGCTTTATAATTCACCCCTCCACTTT. It yields the protein CSARMTGQLYNSPLHF.

Only a few counts were recorded for this clonotype. The V call is TRBV29-1, the J call TRBJ2-3, with D perhaps TRBD1 (5 bases). CDR1 is SQVTM and CDR2 is ANQGSEA in the germline V gene. The CDR3 is 17 residues long. Trimming removed 8 bases from V and 0 bases from J, with 24 bases in between. The CDR3 loop is CSSTGEDIITSTDTQYF. The CDR3 DNA reads TGCAGCTCCACCGGCGAGGACATAATTACTAGCACAGATACGCAGTATTTT.

V usage is TRBV24-1 and J usage is TRBJ2-7, with TRBD1 as a possible D gene (8 bases). This CDR3 is built from 16 residues. The V gene's germline CDR1 is KGHDR and CDR2 SFDVKD. The ends were cut back, 7 bases at V and 7 bases at J, with 25 bases in the middle. CDR3 protein: CATRGGFGQGGDEQYF. For the CDR3, the DNA is TGTGCCACCAGGGGGGGGTTTGGACAGGGCGGCGATGAGCAGTACTTC.

Only a few counts were recorded for this clonotype. The CDR3 DNA sequence: TGTGCCAGCAGCGTAGACCCCCAGAATGAGCAGTTCTTC. This gives the protein CASSVDPQNEQFF. The chain employs TRBV9 and TRBJ2-1; no firm D call. The CDR3 length is 13 residues. The germline V gene encodes CDR1 SGDLS and CDR2 YYNGEE. Trimming took 0 bases from V and 7 from J, leaving 8 bases between them. Filled out from reference TRBV9 and TRBJ2-1, the complete variable domain reads DSGVTQTPKHLITATGQRVTLRCSPRSGDLSVYWYQQSLDQGLQFLIQYYNGEERAKGNILERFSAQQFPDLHSELNLSSLELGDSALYFCASSVDPQNEQFFGPGTRLTVL.

V and J are TRBV6-1 and TRBJ2-5; TRBD1 matches 8 bases. Germline loops: CDR1 MNHNS, CDR2 SASEGT. This CDR3 is built from 14 residues. The V segment lost 2 bases and the J segment 7 bases; nucleotides outside the gene matches: 6. The CDR3 here is CASSEPTGVGTQYF. As DNA, the CDR3 is TGTGCCAGCAGTGAACCGACAGGGGTAGGGACCCAGTACTTC.

This clonotype was counted at least ten times. The CDR3 loop is CASSQDQGTSYEQYF. For the CDR3, the DNA is TGTGCCAGCAGCCAAGATCAGGGGACCTCCTACGAGCAGTACTTC. The chain recombines TRBV4-2 with TRBJ2-7; a possible D gene is TRBD1 (6 bases). Germline CDR1 LGHNA, CDR2 YNFKEQ. V lost 0 bases and J 0 bases, leaving 9 bases between the germline ends. This CDR3 contains 15 residues.

The V call is TRBV20-1, the J call TRBJ2-7, with 8 bases fitting TRBD1. V gave up 6 bases and J gave up 6 bases; unmatched junction bases: 10. Germline V gene data show CDR1 as DFQATT and CDR2 as SNEGSKA (reference sequence). The CDR3 is 13 amino acids. The chain's CDR3 is CSAPKDRGREQYF. The CDR3, as DNA: TGCAGTGCGCCTAAAGACAGGGGTCGCGAGCAGTACTTC.

At least ten counts were recorded for this clonotype. This rearrangement joins TRBV4-1 to TRBJ1-5; no definite D call. This CDR3 has 14 residues. Germline V gene lookup returns CDR1 MGHRA and CDR2 YSYEKL. The V end lost 3 bases, the J end lost 5 bases, and 11 bases lay between the germline ends. DNA of the CDR3: TGCGCCAGCAGCCAGTTGACGGGTGATCAGCCCCAGCATTTT. Amino acids: CASSQLTGDQPQHF.

As concerns this clonotype: The junction and the germline gene differ at one end; a read error may be behind it. The chain couples TRBV7-9 to TRBJ2-7, with TRBD1 identical over 9 bases. The V gene's germline CDR1 is SEHNR and CDR2 FQNEAQ (reference sequence). The CDR3 sequence is 14 residues long. CDR3 protein: CAGSPDRGRNEQYF. CDR3 nucleotide sequence: TGTGCCGGCAGCCCCGACAGGGGGAGAAACGAGCAGTACTTC.

V is TRBV7-9 and J is TRBJ1-5; tentatively, D is TRBD1 (6 bases). The CDR3 has 16 residues. The germline gives CDR1 SEHNR, CDR2 FQNEAQ (reference sequence). The V end was cut by 5 bases, the J end by 2 bases, with 16 bases between. This chain's CDR3 is CASSPSGGLGNQPQHF. The CDR3 region has the DNA TGTGCCAGCAGCCCTTCTGGGGGCCTTGGCAATCAGCCCCAGCATTTT.

A few counts support this clonotype. The chain is built from TRBV27 and TRBJ1-1; D not certain. The CDR3 spans 13 residues. Germline CDR1 and CDR2: MNHEY and SMNVEV (reference sequence). Deletions cut 5 bases from V and 0 bases from J, with 7 bases between. DNA of the CDR3: TGTGCCAGCAGTAAACAACTGAACACTGAAGCTTTCTTT. It specifies CASSKQLNTEAFF.

This clonotype has a handful of counts. The genes are TRBV5-1 and TRBJ2-1; unclear D gene. There are 15 residues in the CDR3. CDR1 SGHRS and CDR2 YFSETQ come from the germline V gene. V was clipped by 7 bases and J by 1 base, with 15 bases between them. The CDR3 loop is CASSGPVGSYNEQFF. As DNA, the CDR3 is TGCGCCAGCTCTGGTCCTGTTGGGTCCTACAATGAGCAGTTCTTC. The whole variable domain, remainder taken from reference TRBV5-1 and TRBJ2-1, is KAGVTQTPRYLIKTRGQQVTLSCSPISGHRSVSWYQQTPGQGLQFLFEYFSETQRNKGNFPGRFSGRQFSNSRSEMNVSTLELGDSALYLCASSGPVGSYNEQFFGPGTRLTVL.

This clonotype showed up many times. CDR3: CSAQGVAPSSYEQYF. For the CDR3, the DNA is TGCAGCGCACAGGGAGTAGCGCCCAGCTCCTACGAGCAGTACTTC. The chain has TRBV29-1 and TRBJ2-7; a possible D gene is TRBD1 (6 bases). The CDR3 extends over 15 amino acids. Germline assignment: CDR1 SQVTM and CDR2 ANQGSEA. The V gene lost 7 bases and the J gene lost 0 bases, with 19 bases spanning the gap.

This clonotype was counted only a few times. The V and J genes are TRBV27 and TRBJ1-5, with 7 nucleotides matching TRBD1. Germline CDR1 and CDR2: MNHEY and SMNVEV (reference sequence). The junction had 5 bases not matched to a gene; V was cut back by 5 bases and J by 7 bases. The CDR3 contains 13 residues. Here the CDR3 reads CASSQGVYQPQHF. Here the CDR3 DNA reads TGTGCCAGCAGTCAGGGGGTCTACCAGCCCCAGCATTTT.

Note on this clonotype: With a much larger clone just one base away, this may be a read error. The chain uses TRBV10-3 and TRBJ2-1, with D tentatively TRBD1 or TRBD2 (6 bases each). The CDR3 sequence is 15 residues long. CDR1 ENHRY and CDR2 SYGVKD come from the germline V gene. CDR3 protein: CAIKGGLRENDERFF. CDR3 DNA: TGTGCCATCAAAGGGGGGCTGAGGGAAAACGATGAGCGGTTCTTC.

This clonotype was observed many times. The DNA of the CDR3 is TGCAGCGTTGAACAGGCAGCGGGAGGGCACCCGGAGGGTGAGCAGTTCTTC. This gives the protein CSVEQAAGGHPEGEQFF. J is TRBJ2-1 and V is TRBV29-1; TRBD2 matches at 10 bases. V shed 2 bases and J 9 bases; nucleotides not matched to a gene: 16. Germline CDR1 and CDR2: SQVTM and ANQGSEA. The CDR3 has 17 amino acids.

A remark on this clonotype: A much larger clone sits a single nucleotide away, making a read error possible. The conserved phenylalanine or tryptophan is not found at the CDR3 terminus, so this likely reflects a read error. The V and J genes are TRBV12-3 or TRBV12-4 and TRBJ2-1, with D maybe TRBD2 (5 bases). V lost 1 base to trimming and J lost 7 bases, with 8 bases between them. The CDR3 has 13 amino acids. The CDR3 region has the DNA TGTGCCAGCAGTTTAGAGCGGCTTAATGAGCAGTTCTGC. Its protein product is CASSLERLNEQFC.

This clonotype has just a few counts. The germline gene is not matched at one end of the junction; a read error may be the cause. The chain employs TRBV12-3 or TRBV12-4 and TRBJ1-2, with D possibly being TRBD1 (6 bases). The CDR3 extends over 17 amino acids. The CDR3, as DNA: TGTGCCAGCAGTTTAGTGGAGGGGGACTTCTCTAACTATGGCCACACCTTC. It encodes CASSLVEGDFSNYGHTF.

The rearrangement joins TRBV20-1 to TRBJ2-5; D possibly uses TRBD1 or TRBD2 (5 bases each). The CDR3 is made up of 14 amino acids. CDR1 is DFQATT, CDR2 SNEGSKA, per germline (reference sequence). The V and J ends lost 1 base and 2 bases respectively, with 11 bases between them. The CDR3 nucleotides are TGCAGTGCTAGAGCCCGGGGCCCGCAAGAGACCCAGTACTTC. Protein: CSARARGPQETQYF.

This clonotype was counted between two and nine times. The J gene is TRBJ2-7, the V gene TRBV18; TRBD1 agrees at 7 bases. The CDR3 has 12 amino acids. J gave up 7 bases and V 6 bases, and 6 bases lay outside the gene matches. Germline CDR1 KGHSH, CDR2 LQKENI. In DNA, the CDR3 is TGTGCCAGCTCGCAAAGACAGGGTGAGCAGTACTTC. Its translation: CASSQRQGEQYF. The full variable domain, completed using reference TRBV18 and TRBJ2-7, is NAGVMQNPRHLVRRRGQEARLRCSPMKGHSHVYWYRQLPEEGLKFMVYLQKENIIDESGMPKERFSAEFPKEGPSILRIQQVVRGDSAAYFCASSQRQGEQYFGPGTRLTVT.

This clonotype was seen a few times. The chain couples TRBV7-9 to TRBJ2-5; no clear D gene. The CDR3 runs to 15 residues. Trimming took 3 bases from V and 2 from J, leaving 13 bases between them. Germline V gene sequence: CDR1 SEHNR, CDR2 FQNEAQ (reference sequence). The CDR3 reads CASSFWGLGQETQYF. In nucleotides, the CDR3 is TGTGCCAGCAGCTTTTGGGGTTTGGGGCAAGAGACCCAGTACTTC. The entire variable domain, with the rest obtained from reference TRBV7-9 and TRBJ2-5, is as follows: DTGVSQNPRHKITKRGQNVTFRCDPISEHNRLYWYRQTLGQGPEFLTYFQNEAQLEKSRLLSDRFSAERPKGSFSTLEIQRTEQGDSAMYLCASSFWGLGQETQYFGPGTRLLVL.

V and J are TRBV6-5 and TRBJ2-4; the match to TRBD2 covers 12 bases. Looked up from germline, CDR1 is MNHEY and CDR2 is SVGAGI. V trimming: 0 bases; J trimming: 8 bases; junction bases outside the gene matches: 8. The CDR3 has 17 residues. CDR3 loop: CASSYSGLAGGMDIQYF. DNA of the CDR3: TGTGCCAGCAGTTACTCGGGTCTAGCGGGAGGGATGGACATTCAGTACTTC.

This clonotype was detected a few times. The CDR3 sequence is CASSLFTSGGRQQYF. The CDR3, as DNA: TGCGCCAGCAGCTTGTTCACTAGCGGGGGGCGGCAGCAGTACTTC. The rearrangement uses TRBV5-1 and TRBJ2-7, with TRBD2 matching over 12 bases. V shed 1 base and J 8 bases; nucleotides not matched to a gene: 7. Germline-derived CDR1 and CDR2 are SGHRS and YFSETQ. The CDR3 covers 15 residues. Together with reference TRBV5-1 and TRBJ2-7, the CDR3 gives the full variable domain: KAGVTQTPRYLIKTRGQQVTLSCSPISGHRSVSWYQQTPGQGLQFLFEYFSETQRNKGNFPGRFSGRQFSNSRSEMNVSTLELGDSALYLCASSLFTSGGRQQYFGPGTRLTVT.

The chain uses TRBV2 and TRBJ2-5; D might be TRBD2 (6 bases). The germline CDR1 and CDR2 sequences are SNHLY and FYNNEI. This CDR3 is built from 13 residues. V shed 6 bases and J shed 11 bases, with 19 bases lying between them. CDR3 region: CASSGGVGGEQYF. CDR3 nucleotides: TGTGCCAGCAGCGGAGGGGTGGGGGGTGAGCAGTACTTC.

The table lists this clonotype with many counts. CDR3 sequence (DNA): TGCAGCGTGGGACAGAATAGCAATCAGCCCCAGCATTTT. Amino acids: CSVGQNSNQPQHF. V usage is TRBV29-1 and J usage is TRBJ1-5, with 7 bases aligning to TRBD1. The CDR3 covers 13 residues. Trimming cost V 6 bases and J 0 bases; bases outside gene matches: 2. Germline V gives CDR1 SQVTM, CDR2 ANQGSEA.

The table lists this clonotype with a few counts. The rearrangement links TRBV20-1 to TRBJ1-5; the D is unclear. The CDR3 length is 13 residues. Germline values: CDR1 DFQATT, CDR2 SNEGSKA (reference sequence). V shed 3 bases and J shed 6 bases, with 12 bases lying between them. CDR3 loop: CSASGQIGQPQHF. DNA for the CDR3: TGCAGTGCTAGCGGGCAGATCGGTCAGCCCCAGCATTTT.

V is TRBV20-1 and J is TRBJ2-7; 7 positions agree with TRBD2. Germline V gene lookup returns CDR1 DFQATT and CDR2 SNEGSKA (reference sequence). There are 14 residues in the CDR3. Losses at the gene ends were 0 bases for V and 1 base for J; bases not matched to a gene: 3. The CDR3 sequence: CSARDQRGSYEQYF. Written as DNA, the CDR3 is TGCAGTGCTAGAGACCAGCGGGGTTCCTACGAGCAGTACTTC.

V and J are TRBV5-1 and TRBJ1-4; D gene uncertain. Germline loops: CDR1 SGHRS, CDR2 YFSETQ. The V gene lost 0 bases and the J gene lost 8 bases, with 8 bases spanning the gap. The CDR3 is 13 amino acids. CDR3 in amino acids: CASSLDFGEKLFF. The CDR3 DNA is TGCGCCAGCAGCTTGGACTTTGGCGAAAAACTGTTTTTT.

The V and J genes are TRBV20-1 and TRBJ2-7; TRBD2 might be the D (5 bases). The end of the DNA is better explained by TRBJ2-5, so the J call may be wrong. The CDR3 totals 14 residues. Germline V CDR1 and CDR2: DFQATT, SNEGSKA (reference sequence). Here the CDR3 reads CSASTHGIQETQYF. CDR3 in DNA: TGCAGTGCCAGTACTCACGGGATACAAGAGACCCAGTACTTC.

This clonotype has a handful of counts. This rearrangement joins TRBV20-1 to TRBJ2-1, with 10 positions matching TRBD2. Germline CDR1 is DFQATT and CDR2 is SNEGSKA (reference sequence). V was pared by 1 base and J by 2 bases, with 11 bases of the junction left unmatched. The CDR3 length is 18 residues. In DNA form, the CDR3 reads TGCAGTGCTAGAGCCCTGGGGAGCGGGAGGGCCGCCTACAATGAGCAGTTCTTC. Its protein product is CSARALGSGRAAYNEQFF.